Listed below are T cell receptor beta chains from one sample, sequenced in a study of blood T cell repertoires in COVID-19. The table came from immunoSEQ multiplex PCR; TCRdb's copy has only in-frame clones and leaves some out. The repertoire includes about 240,000 clones, more than 75% of them detected once, and 0.9% to 1% sits in the top ten. The sample consisted of peripheral blood. The receptors derive from a woman aged 40-49 years who had recovered from COVID-19. CDR3s include the opening cysteine and the closing phenylalanine or tryptophan. D genes are given only for firm matches.

-,TRBV19,TRBJ2-2,TGTGCCGCCAGGGGGAACACCGGGGAGCTGTTTTTT,CAARGNTGELFF
-,TRBV6-4,TRBJ2-2,TGTGCCAGCAGTGTGGGCCCGAACACCGGGGAGCTGTTTTTT,CASSVGPNTGELFF
TRBD1,TRBV4-2,TRBJ1-4,TGTGCCAGCAGCCAAGCCGACAGGGGGCAGGATGAAAAACTGTTTTTT,CASSQADRGQDEKLFF
TRBD1,TRBV6-5,TRBJ2-2,TGTGCCAGCAGTTACCCGACAGGGGAGAACACCGGGGAGCTGTTTTTT,CASSYPTGENTGELFF
TRBD1,TRBV6-5,TRBJ1-5,TGTGCCAGCAGTAGCACAGGGGCCCATCAGCCCCAGCATTTT,CASSSTGAHQPQHF
TRBD1,TRBV11-3,TRBJ2-4,TGTGCCAGCAGCTTAGGTCGAAAAGGGGGCGGGCTGGGGGCCAAAAACATTCAGTACTTC,CASSLGRKGGGLGAKNIQYF
TRBD2,TRBV10-2,TRBJ2-2,TGCGCCAGCAGTTCCGTAGCGGGGGGGACCGGGGAGCTGTTTTTT,CASSSVAGGTGELFF
TRBD1,TRBV29-1,TRBJ2-7,TGCAGCGTTGGGGGGACAGGGGGGCTTAAGGGCTACGAGCAGTACTTC,CSVGGTGGLKGYEQYF
-,TRBV11-2,TRBJ1-1,TGTGCCAGCAGCTTTGGGCGGGCCACTGAAGCTTTCTTT,CASSFGRATEAFF
-,TRBV5-1,TRBJ1-2,TGCGCCAGCAGCAATTTAGGGGCTCCTGGCTACACCTTC,CASSNLGAPGYTF